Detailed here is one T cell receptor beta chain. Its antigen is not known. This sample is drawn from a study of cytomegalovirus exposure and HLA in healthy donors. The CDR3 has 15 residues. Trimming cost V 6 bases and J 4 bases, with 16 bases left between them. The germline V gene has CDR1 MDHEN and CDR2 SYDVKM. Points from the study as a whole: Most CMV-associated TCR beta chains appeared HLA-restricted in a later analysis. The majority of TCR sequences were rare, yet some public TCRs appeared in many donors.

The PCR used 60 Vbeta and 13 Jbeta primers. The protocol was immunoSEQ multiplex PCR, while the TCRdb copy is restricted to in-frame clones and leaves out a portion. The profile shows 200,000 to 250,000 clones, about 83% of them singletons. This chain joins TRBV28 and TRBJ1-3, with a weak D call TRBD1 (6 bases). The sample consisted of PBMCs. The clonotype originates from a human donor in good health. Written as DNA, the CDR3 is TGTGCCAGCAGCTCGGGGGGGGCTCAAGGAAACACCATATATTTT. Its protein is CASSSGGAQGNTIYF. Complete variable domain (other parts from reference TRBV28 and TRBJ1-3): DVKVTQSSRYLVKRTGEKVFLECVQDMDHENMFWYRQDPGLGLRLIYFSYDVKMKEKGDIPEGYSVSREKKERFSLILESASTNQTSMYLCASSSGGAQGNTIYFGEGSWLTVV.